These 21 T cell receptor beta chains came from one sample sequenced in a study of circulating CD8 cells and anti-PD-1 response in melanoma. Live CD3+CD8+TCRalphabeta+ cells were sorted into four subsets by PD-1 and/or TIGIT. Each library started from around 14 ng of total RNA using the QIAseq Immune Repertoire TCR panel. MiXCR, applied by TCRdb to the reads, yields one record per CDR3 protein. The sample holds roughly 200 distinct CDR3 sequences, approximately 6.6% seen once. The sample was CD8+ T cells from PBMCs, taken at baseline or after one month of anti-PD-1 therapy (not recorded which). The source is a human donor with melanoma.

Within the sample, this clonotype is hyperexpanded (1% or more). The chain couples TRBV6-4 to TRBJ2-3; D tentatively fits TRBD1 or TRBD2 (5 bases each). The length of the CDR3 is 14 residues. V gave up 3 bases and J gave up 1 base, with 8 bases separating them. CDR1 and CDR2 from the germline V gene are MRHNA and SNTAGT. This chain's CDR3 is CASSERGGTDTQYF. The CDR3 DNA is TGTGCCAGCAGTGAGAGGGGCGGCACAGATACGCAGTATTTT.

This clonotype counts as medium-sized. The genes are TRBV20-1 and TRBJ2-7; TRBD1 or TRBD2 may be the D gene (5 bases each). The germline V gene encodes CDR1 DFQATT and CDR2 SNEGSKA (reference sequence). CDR3 length: 12 amino acids. V was trimmed by 6 bases and J by 2 bases, leaving 11 bases between them. CDR3 in amino acids: CSANEGTYEQYF. CDR3 in DNA: TGCAGTGCCAATGAGGGGACCTACGAGCAGTACTTC.

By sample fraction, this clonotype is medium-sized. The chain employs TRBV3-1 and TRBJ2-7; D possibly matches TRBD1 or TRBD2 (6 bases each). Germline-derived CDR1 and CDR2 are LGHDT and YNNKEL (reference sequence). The CDR3 consists of 15 residues. V lost 0 bases and J 4 bases, leaving 13 bases between the germline ends. The CDR3 spells CASSQDGGTPYEQYF. CDR3 bases: TGTGCCAGCAGCCAAGATGGCGGGACACCTTACGAGCAGTACTTC.

In its sample, this clonotype is large. This sequence joins TRBV7-3 and TRBJ2-2; D uncertain. CDR1 and CDR2 (germline): SGHTA, FQGTGA. The CDR3 sequence is 12 residues long. V gave up 2 bases and J gave up 5 bases, with 3 bases separating them. The CDR3 loop reads CASSLGTGELFF. For the CDR3, the DNA is TGTGCCAGCAGCTTAGGGACCGGGGAGCTGTTTTTT.

By frequency in the sample, this clonotype is large. The chain links TRBV7-2 to TRBJ2-5; D ambiguous. V lost 1 base, J lost 7 bases, and 7 bases lay in between. Germline V gives CDR1 SGHTA, CDR2 FQGNSA. The CDR3 is 12 residues long. The CDR3 loop reads CASSLDAVTQYF. DNA for the CDR3: TGTGCCAGCAGCTTAGACGCTGTGACCCAGTACTTC.

This clonotype rates as medium-sized. In nucleotides, the CDR3 is TGCAGTGCGCCGGGACAGGGAGTCCACGAGCAGTACTTC. It is translated as CSAPGQGVHEQYF. The J gene is TRBJ2-7, the V gene TRBV20-1, with 9 bases identical to TRBD1. The V segment lost 6 bases and the J segment 5 bases; nucleotides outside the gene matches: 8. Germline V lookup: CDR1 DFQATT, CDR2 SNEGSKA (reference sequence). The CDR3 covers 13 residues.

This clonotype counts as large. The rearrangement links TRBV6-5 to TRBJ1-5; D is undetermined. The CDR3 length is 14 residues. Trimming stripped 6 bases from V and 4 bases from J, with 13 bases between. CDR1 MNHEY and CDR2 SVGAGI come from the germline V gene. The CDR3: CASRNTGRNQPQHF. The CDR3 bases are TGTGCCAGCAGGAATACTGGACGGAATCAGCCCCAGCATTTT.

This clonotype is labeled as large (0.1 to 1%). The chain links TRBV9 to TRBJ2-1; D possibly matches TRBD1 or TRBD2 (6 bases each). Germline-derived CDR1 and CDR2 are SGDLS and YYNGEE. The length of the CDR3 is 15 residues. Trimming pared 1 base from V and 8 bases from J, leaving 16 bases between. CDR3 sequence reads: CASSVWGALGDEQFF. Here the CDR3 DNA reads TGTGCCAGCAGCGTATGGGGGGCCCTTGGGGATGAGCAGTTCTTC.

This clonotype is large within its sample. The chain links TRBV18 to TRBJ2-5; D might be TRBD1 (6 bases). The germline V gene has CDR1 KGHSH and CDR2 LQKENI. V was trimmed by 1 base and J by 1 base, leaving 13 bases between them. The CDR3 length is 16 residues. The CDR3 spells CASSPRAEGVQETQYF. In DNA form, the CDR3 reads TGTGCCAGCTCACCACGTGCAGAGGGGGTCCAAGAGACCCAGTACTTC.

This clonotype is termed large. V and J are TRBV25-1 and TRBJ2-1, with 7 nucleotides matching TRBD1. The V and J ends lost 7 bases and 4 bases, in that order; junction bases with no gene match: 10. Germline CDR1 and CDR2: MGHDK and SYGVNS. The CDR3 is 15 amino acids. This CDR3 reads CASTSPGQLYNEQFF. CDR3 nucleotides: TGTGCCAGCACCTCACCGGGACAGTTGTACAATGAGCAGTTCTTC.

Only a few counts were recorded for this clonotype. V usage is TRBV3-1 and J usage is TRBJ2-7, with D possibly being TRBD2 (5 bases). V gave up 1 base and J gave up 0 bases, with 13 bases separating them. The germline V gene has CDR1 LGHDT and CDR2 YNNKEL (reference sequence). There are 16 residues in the CDR3. The CDR3 sequence is CASSQVVTTSSYEQYF. The CDR3 region has the DNA TGTGCCAGCAGCCAAGTGGTGACTACAAGCTCCTACGAGCAGTACTTC.

This clonotype is judged large. The V and J genes are TRBV11-2 and TRBJ2-3; no firm D call. Germline V gene sequence: CDR1 SGHAT, CDR2 FQNNGV. V lost 6 bases, J lost 4 bases, and 11 bases lay in between. The CDR3 loop spans 13 amino acids. CDR3 loop: CASRGLGADTQYF. DNA of the CDR3: TGTGCCAGCAGAGGGCTGGGTGCAGATACGCAGTATTTT.

This clonotype is deemed large. Written as DNA, the CDR3 is TGTGCCAGCAGCTACGGGGGACCGAACACTGAAGCTTTCTTT. It yields the protein CASSYGGPNTEAFF. The V call is TRBV27, the J call TRBJ1-1; D perhaps matches TRBD1 (5 bases). Looked up from germline, CDR1 is MNHEY and CDR2 is SMNVEV (reference sequence). The ends were cut back, 6 bases at V and 1 base at J, with 12 bases in the middle. This CDR3 is 14 amino acids long.

As to this clonotype: Germline is not matched at one junction end, which may reflect a read error. The genes are TRBV2 and TRBJ1-3; D remains unclear. The CDR3 is 14 amino acids. CDR1 is SNHLY and CDR2 is FYNNEI in the germline V gene. CDR3 DNA sequence: TGTGCCAGCAGTGATGACCTCTCTGGAAACACCATACATTTT. Protein: CASSDDLSGNTIHF.

Sample share makes this clonotype medium-sized. The chain carries TRBV19 and TRBJ2-1; weak D call: TRBD2 (6 bases). The germline V and J ends were trimmed by 7 bases and 3 bases, with 28 bases remaining between them. This CDR3 has 19 residues. Germline lookup yields CDR1 LNHDA and CDR2 SQIVND (reference sequence). The CDR3 region is CASIAGGVGQGIFYNEQFF. DNA of the CDR3: TGTGCCAGTATTGCCGGGGGAGTAGGGCAGGGAATTTTCTACAATGAGCAGTTCTTC.

This clonotype qualifies as large. The chain uses TRBV6-1 and TRBJ2-2, with a possible D match to TRBD2 (6 bases). Germline assignment: CDR1 MNHNS and CDR2 SASEGT. The CDR3 sequence is 11 residues long. The V and J ends lost 8 bases and 6 bases respectively, with 7 bases between them. The CDR3 here is CASGGAGELFF. CDR3 in DNA: TGTGCCAGCGGCGGGGCCGGGGAGCTGTTTTTT.

This clonotype is categorized as large. The gene calls are TRBV28 and TRBJ1-5; TRBD1 might be the D (5 bases). The CDR3 length is 18 residues. V was cut by 5 bases and J by 0 bases, with 20 bases left in between. Germline-derived CDR1 and CDR2 are MDHEN and SYDVKM. Written as DNA, the CDR3 is TGTGCCAGCAGTCTGCGGGGCCAGTGGGAATATAGCAATCAGCCCCAGCATTTT. This encodes CASSLRGQWEYSNQPQHF.

This clonotype is large. V is TRBV25-1 and J is TRBJ1-5; possible D gene TRBD1, 5 bases. The V end was cut by 4 bases, the J end by 1 base, with 20 bases between. The CDR3 is 18 residues long. The germline gives CDR1 MGHDK, CDR2 SYGVNS. CDR3 residues: CASSGDSGPESSNQPQHF. DNA of the CDR3: TGTGCCAGCAGTGGCGACTCAGGGCCGGAGAGCAGCAATCAGCCCCAGCATTTT.

Concerning this clonotype itself: Since a far larger clone is one base different, this is likely a read error. This sequence joins TRBV7-8 and TRBJ2-3; D is undetermined. CDR1 and CDR2 (germline): SGHVS, FQNEAQ. The CDR3 extends over 12 amino acids. CDR3 sequence (DNA): TGTGCCAGGAGCTTAGACTTGGGTACGCAGTATTTT. It translates to CARSLDLGTQYF.

Judged by abundance, this clonotype is medium-sized (0.01 to 0.1%). The gene calls are TRBV27 and TRBJ2-1; the D gene is possibly TRBD1 (7 bases). The CDR3 is 19 amino acids. Looked up from germline, CDR1 is MNHEY and CDR2 is SMNVEV (reference sequence). With 7 bases removed from V and 0 bases from J, the gap between germline ends came to 25 bases. The CDR3 is CASKRRVGGGLDSYNEQFF. CDR3 coding DNA: TGTGCCAGCAAAAGGAGGGTAGGGGGCGGCCTAGACTCCTACAATGAGCAGTTCTTC.

By its share, this clonotype is large. The V gene is TRBV7-6, the J gene TRBJ2-7; D is possibly TRBD1 or TRBD2 (5 bases each). The CDR3 totals 16 residues. Germline lookup yields CDR1 SGHVS and CDR2 FNYEAQ. Trimming left V 2 bases short and J 5 bases short, with 19 bases between. CDR3 DNA sequence: TGTGCCAGCAGCTTATGGGGGTCTCCCCCCCTAAACGAGCAGTACTTC. This codes for CASSLWGSPPLNEQYF.